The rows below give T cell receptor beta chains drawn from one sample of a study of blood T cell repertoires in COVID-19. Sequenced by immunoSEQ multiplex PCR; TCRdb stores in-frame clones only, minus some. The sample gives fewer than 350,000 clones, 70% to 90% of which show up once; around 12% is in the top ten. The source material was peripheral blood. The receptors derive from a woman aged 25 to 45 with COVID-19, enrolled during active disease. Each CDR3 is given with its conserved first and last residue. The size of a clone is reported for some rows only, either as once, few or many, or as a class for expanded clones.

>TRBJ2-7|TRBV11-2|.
CASSYGGHEQYF
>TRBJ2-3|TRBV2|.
CASGGLAVTTDTQYF
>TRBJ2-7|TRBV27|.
CASSPRTSGGFTYEQYF
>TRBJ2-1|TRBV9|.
CASSVLLAGRNEQFF
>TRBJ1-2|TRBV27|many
CASSLSIPGGPRGYGYTF
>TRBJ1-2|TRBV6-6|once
CASRTGGRHYGYTF
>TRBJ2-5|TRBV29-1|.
CSAGKAGYQETQYF
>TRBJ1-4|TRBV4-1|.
CASSQSSRGRGEKLFF
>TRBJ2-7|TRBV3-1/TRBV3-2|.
CASSPRDRAAYEQYF
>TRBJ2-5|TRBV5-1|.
CASSAEQGTETQYF
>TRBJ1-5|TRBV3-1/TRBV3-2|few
CASSLGHSNQPQHF
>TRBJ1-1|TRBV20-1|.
CSASIRRAEAFF
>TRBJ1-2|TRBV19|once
CASSIMDRGLHGYTF
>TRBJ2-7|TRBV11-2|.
CASSFDRAYEQYF
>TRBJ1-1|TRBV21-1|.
CASTPGGTLMNTEAFF
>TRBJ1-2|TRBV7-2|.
CASSFGQGAVYGYTF
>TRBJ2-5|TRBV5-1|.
CASSLVTSGGPSTQYF
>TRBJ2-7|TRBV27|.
CASSRNNGQGYEQYF
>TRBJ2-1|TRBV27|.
CASRGGGPYNEQFF
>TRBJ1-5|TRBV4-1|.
CASGERGYQHF
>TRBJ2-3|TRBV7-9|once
CASSLVGTSVDTQYF
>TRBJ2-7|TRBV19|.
CASSLARGGTYEQYF
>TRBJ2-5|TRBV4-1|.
CASSHLTGGRQETQYF
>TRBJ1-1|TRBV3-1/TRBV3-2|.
CASSRTGVVGEAFF
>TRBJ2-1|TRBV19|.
CASSTLGQGDDEQFF
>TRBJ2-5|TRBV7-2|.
CASSLFRGRETQYF
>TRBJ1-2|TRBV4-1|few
CASSQAAGWAYGYTF
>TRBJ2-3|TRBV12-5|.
CASGWGTDEDTQYF
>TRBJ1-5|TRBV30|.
CAWSVSHNQPQHF